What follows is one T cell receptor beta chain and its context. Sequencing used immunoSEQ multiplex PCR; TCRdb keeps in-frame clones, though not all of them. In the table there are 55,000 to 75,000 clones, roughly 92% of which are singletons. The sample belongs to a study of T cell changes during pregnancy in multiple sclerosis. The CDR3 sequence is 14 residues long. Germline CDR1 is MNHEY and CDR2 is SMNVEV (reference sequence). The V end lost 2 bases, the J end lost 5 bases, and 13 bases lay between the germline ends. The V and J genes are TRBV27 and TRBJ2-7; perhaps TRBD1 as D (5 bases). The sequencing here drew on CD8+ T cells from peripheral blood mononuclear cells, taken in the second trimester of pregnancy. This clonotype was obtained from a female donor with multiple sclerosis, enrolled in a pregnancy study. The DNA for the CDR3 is TGTGCCAGCAGTTTAACTGGGGCAGGCGACGAGCAGTACTTC. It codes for CASSLTGAGDEQYF.